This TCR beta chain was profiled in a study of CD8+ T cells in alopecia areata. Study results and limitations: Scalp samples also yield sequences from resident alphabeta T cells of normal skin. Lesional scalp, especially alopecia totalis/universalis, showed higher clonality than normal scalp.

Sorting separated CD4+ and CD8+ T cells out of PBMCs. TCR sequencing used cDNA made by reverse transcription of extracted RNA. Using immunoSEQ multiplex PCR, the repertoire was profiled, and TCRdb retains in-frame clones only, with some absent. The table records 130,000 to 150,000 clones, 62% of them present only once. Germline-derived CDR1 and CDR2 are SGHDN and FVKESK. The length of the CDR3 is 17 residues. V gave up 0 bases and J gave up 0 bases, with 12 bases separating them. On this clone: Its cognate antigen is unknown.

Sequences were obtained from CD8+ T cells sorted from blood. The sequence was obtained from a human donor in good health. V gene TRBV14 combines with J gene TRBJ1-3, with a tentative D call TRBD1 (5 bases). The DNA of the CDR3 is TGTGCCAGCAGCCAAGAGTTTTGGACAAGCTCTGGAAACACCATATATTTT. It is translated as CASSQEFWTSSGNTIYF.